Presented here are 20 T cell receptor beta chains from one specimen sequenced in a study of T-cell reconstitution after alpha-beta-depleted transplantation in children. For TCRbeta, the library was prepared with unique molecular identifiers. TCRdb called the PCR reads again in MiXCR, with one record for every CDR3 protein. Here the sample spans 530,000 or so distinct CDR3 sequences, roughly a quarter being singletons. Here the sequenced sample was PBMCs, taken before TCRalphabeta/CD19-depleted stem cell transplant. These receptors came from a boy under two years old with Wiskott-Aldrich syndrome, due to receive a stem cell transplant.

The rearrangement uses TRBV28 and TRBJ2-4; unclear D gene. The CDR3 is 15 amino acids. Germline V lookup: CDR1 MDHEN, CDR2 SYDVKM. Trimming pared 5 bases from V and 0 bases from J, leaving 11 bases between. Here the CDR3 reads CASSTVRLAKNIQYF. Here the CDR3 DNA reads TGTGCCAGCAGTACAGTTCGACTAGCCAAAAACATTCAGTACTTC.

The chain has TRBV6-1 and TRBJ2-4, with unresolved D. Trimming removed 0 bases at V and 1 base at J, with 7 bases between. In germline, CDR1 is MNHNS, CDR2 SASEGT. The CDR3 is 15 residues long. The CDR3 loop is CASSEAGRAKNIQYF. The CDR3 nucleotides are TGTGCCAGCAGTGAAGCCGGCAGGGCCAAAAACATTCAGTACTTC.

V gene TRBV5-1 combines with J gene TRBJ2-2, with TRBD1 matching 7 bases. The CDR3 sequence is 15 residues long. J lost 5 bases, V lost 4 bases, and 8 bases had no gene match. Germline V gives CDR1 SGHRS, CDR2 YFSETQ. The CDR3 DNA sequence: TGCGCCAGCAGCCCAGGGACAGAAGGAACCGGGGAGCTGTTTTTT. This sequence encodes CASSPGTEGTGELFF.

This clonotype was seen just once. V and J are TRBV20-1 and TRBJ1-2, with 8 bases identical to TRBD1. The V segment lost 6 bases and the J segment 6 bases; nucleotides outside the gene matches: 18. The CDR3 is made up of 16 amino acids. Germline assignment: CDR1 DFQATT and CDR2 SNEGSKA (reference sequence). CDR3 residues: CSAEAGDRGRPNGYTF. Here the CDR3 DNA reads TGCAGTGCGGAGGCCGGAGACAGGGGAAGGCCCAATGGCTACACCTTC.

This clonotype occurred a few times. This sequence joins TRBV4-1 and TRBJ2-4; D may match TRBD1 or TRBD2 (5 bases each). Germline V gene sequence: CDR1 MGHRA, CDR2 YSYEKL. With 1 base removed from V and 0 bases from J, the gap between germline ends came to 10 bases. The CDR3 loop spans 16 amino acids. CDR3 in amino acids: CASSQARELAKNIQYF. For the CDR3, the DNA is TGCGCCAGCAGCCAAGCCAGGGAGCTAGCCAAAAACATTCAGTACTTC.

The chain has TRBV3-1 and TRBJ2-7; 7 bases agree with TRBD2. From germline, CDR1 is LGHDT and CDR2 YNNKEL (reference sequence). V lost 6 bases, J lost 2 bases, and 7 bases stayed unmatched. The CDR3 covers 14 residues. The CDR3 bases are TGTGCCAGCAGTGCGGGAGCGGGGACCTACGAGCAGTACTTC. This codes for CASSAGAGTYEQYF.

This clonotype has just a few counts. This rearrangement joins TRBV12-3 or TRBV12-4 to TRBJ2-7; 9 bases map to TRBD2. V lost 1 base and J lost 1; bases outside the gene matches: 5. The CDR3 has 16 residues. The CDR3 region is CASSLGAGGVSYEQYF. In nucleotides, the CDR3 is TGTGCCAGCAGTTTAGGGGCGGGAGGGGTATCCTACGAGCAGTACTTC.

This clonotype occurred a few times. J is TRBJ2-1 and V is TRBV7-6; no clear D gene. The V gene's germline CDR1 is SGHVS and CDR2 FNYEAQ. V gave up 5 bases and J gave up 7 bases, with 9 bases separating them. CDR3 length equals 12 residues. CDR3: CASSVKGNEQFF. CDR3 DNA sequence: TGTGCCAGCAGCGTTAAAGGGAATGAGCAGTTCTTC.

J is TRBJ2-7 and V is TRBV10-3; D perhaps matches TRBD2 (5 bases). V was trimmed by 2 bases and J by 2 bases, leaving 16 bases between them. The CDR3 loop spans 16 amino acids. The germline gives CDR1 ENHRY, CDR2 SYGVKD. CDR3 region: CAISEERLDPTYEQYF. The CDR3 coding sequence is TGTGCCATCAGTGAGGAGCGGCTGGACCCGACCTACGAGCAGTACTTC.

This clonotype was observed a handful of times. This chain joins TRBV7-7 and TRBJ2-1, with 10 bases matching TRBD1. This CDR3 region has 15 residues. CDR1 and CDR2 (germline): SSHAT, FNYEAQ (reference sequence). After removal of 5 bases from V and 4 bases from J, the junction contained 5 bases not matched to a gene. The CDR3 spells CASSQDRGRYNEQFF. CDR3 in DNA: TGTGCCAGCAGCCAAGACAGGGGGCGGTACAATGAGCAGTTCTTC.

This clonotype was seen only a few times. This chain connects TRBV24-1 to TRBJ1-2, with no clear D. V was shortened by 2 bases and J by 8 bases, with 14 bases between the two germline ends. The CDR3 is made up of 14 amino acids. Germline V gene sequence: CDR1 KGHDR, CDR2 SFDVKD. CDR3 DNA sequence: TGTGCCACCAGTGATTGGCAGGACTCTGGAGGCTACACCTTC. Protein product: CATSDWQDSGGYTF.

This clonotype was seen a handful of times. This chain links TRBV5-1 with TRBJ2-3, with 7 bases matching TRBD1. The germline gives CDR1 SGHRS, CDR2 YFSETQ. V lost 0 bases, J lost 3 bases, and 4 bases stayed unmatched. This CDR3 is built from 15 residues. The CDR3 reads CASSLAVRGTDTQYF. The CDR3 region has the DNA TGCGCCAGCAGCTTGGCGGTCAGGGGGACAGATACGCAGTATTTT.

This clonotype was observed a handful of times. The chain joins TRBV5-1 to TRBJ2-1; no clear D gene. Germline CDR1 is SGHRS and CDR2 is YFSETQ. The CDR3 spans 12 residues. Between the trimmed V and J ends, which lost 4 bases and 7 bases, there was a span of 9 bases. The CDR3 region has the DNA TGCGCCAGCAGCCAAAGCTGGAATGAGCAGTTCTTC. It codes for CASSQSWNEQFF.

This clonotype has more than one count but fewer than ten. The V gene is TRBV6-1, the J gene TRBJ1-5; weak D call: TRBD1 (6 bases). The length of the CDR3 is 14 residues. V lost 7 bases and J 5 bases, leaving 15 bases between the germline ends. CDR1 MNHNS and CDR2 SASEGT come from the germline V gene. Here the CDR3 DNA reads TGTGCCAGCACTCCCGGCGGGGGCGATCAGCCCCAGCATTTT. Protein: CASTPGGGDQPQHF.

The gene calls are TRBV6-2 or TRBV6-3 and TRBJ2-1, with no clear D. Germline CDR1 MNHEY, CDR2 SVGEGT. The CDR3 consists of 13 residues. V was cut by 3 bases and J by 7 bases, with 10 bases left in between. Written as DNA, the CDR3 is TGTGCCAGCAGTTATATGTTCGGGAATGAGCAGTTCTTC. Protein product: CASSYMFGNEQFF.

The rearrangement joins TRBV5-5 to TRBJ1-4; D not resolved. The germline V and J ends were trimmed by 2 bases and 4 bases, with 9 bases remaining between them. The CDR3 spans 14 residues. Germline CDR1 is SGHKS and CDR2 is YYEKEE (reference sequence). This CDR3 is CASSLSRINEKLFF. The CDR3 nucleotides are TGTGCCAGCAGCTTATCCCGGATTAATGAAAAACTGTTTTTT.

A few counts support this clonotype. This chain joins TRBV5-4 and TRBJ2-1, with 14 bases identical to TRBD2. This CDR3 has 18 amino acids. Germline V gene lookup returns CDR1 SGHNT and CDR2 YYREEE (reference sequence). V trimming: 2 bases; J trimming: 8 bases; junction bases outside the gene matches: 12. CDR3 region: CASSFLSGLAGAVDEQFF. CDR3 nucleotides: TGTGCCAGCAGCTTTTTATCGGGACTAGCGGGAGCGGTGGATGAGCAGTTCTTC.

This chain links TRBV20-1 with TRBJ2-7, with 12 bases that match TRBD2. In germline, CDR1 is DFQATT, CDR2 SNEGSKA (reference sequence). J gave up 0 bases and V 1 base, and 4 bases lay outside the gene matches. CDR3 length: 16 residues. The CDR3 DNA reads TGCAGTGCTAGAGTTACTAGCGGGAGGCCCTCCTACGAGCAGTACTTC. Amino acids: CSARVTSGRPSYEQYF.

The rearrangement links TRBV20-1 to TRBJ2-5; D uncertain. CDR1 and CDR2 (germline): DFQATT, SNEGSKA (reference sequence). V was cut by 0 bases and J by 4 bases, with 15 bases left in between. The CDR3 length is 15 residues. CDR3 nucleotide sequence: TGCAGTGCTAGAGATCCAGGCCGAGGTGGAGAGACCCAGTACTTC. Translated, it gives CSARDPGRGGETQYF.

This clonotype was recorded a few times. The chain combines TRBV10-3 with TRBJ1-1; 7 nucleotides agree with TRBD1. This CDR3 spans 15 amino acids. Trimming at V came to 6 bases and at J to 3 bases, leaving 10 bases not matched to a gene. Germline V gives CDR1 ENHRY, CDR2 SYGVKD. CDR3 sequence reads: CAIRGQMGPDTEAFF. The CDR3 nucleotides are TGTGCCATCAGGGGACAGATGGGGCCGGACACTGAAGCTTTCTTT.